Listed below are T cell receptor beta chains from one sample, sequenced in a study of T-cell memory formation after mild COVID-19. TCRdb analysed the 5' RACE reads with MiXCR anew, one entry per CDR3 protein. The sample contains 550,000 to 700,000 distinct CDR3 sequences, around 16% of which appear only once. The specimen sequenced was PBMCs or a T cell subset sorted from them (not recorded which). Every receptor here comes from an adult woman who had mild COVID-19 (a few samples of this study predate the infection). Cell type and time point are not known. The conserved cysteine and the conserved F or W are not part of the CDR3 here. The size of a clone is reported for some rows only, either as once, few or many, or as a class for expanded clones.

v_call: TRBV6-2/TRBV6-3; clone_size: .; cdr3_aa: ASSYSRDRSYGYT
v_call: TRBV5-4; clone_size: few; cdr3_aa: ASSLGQTPDTQY
v_call: TRBV3-1; clone_size: many; cdr3_aa: ASSQGVQPQH
v_call: TRBV24-1; clone_size: .; cdr3_aa: ATSDFTGPLGDNEQF
v_call: TRBV11-3; clone_size: .; cdr3_aa: ASSLDAGASETQY
v_call: TRBV6-5; clone_size: .; cdr3_aa: ASSFKDGRSQY
v_call: TRBV7-2; clone_size: few; cdr3_aa: ASSPIGQSSGANVLT
v_call: TRBV27; clone_size: few; cdr3_aa: ASSKTGYGYT
v_call: TRBV27; clone_size: .; cdr3_aa: ASREGQGPQPQH
v_call: TRBV10-3; clone_size: .; cdr3_aa: ATRVSTDTQY
v_call: TRBV20-1; clone_size: few; cdr3_aa: SARKVGGRNEQF
v_call: TRBV29-1; clone_size: few; cdr3_aa: SAGGTSGRVKNINNEQF
v_call: TRBV6-6; clone_size: .; cdr3_aa: ASSSPRLAGEQF
v_call: TRBV5-1; clone_size: .; cdr3_aa: ASSGHFGTGAEELF